The 19 T cell receptor beta chains below come from one sample, sequenced in a study of molecular identifiers for immune sequencing clone quantification. MiXCR was run by TCRdb on the PCR reads, yielding one entry per CDR3 protein. The sample records about 640,000 distinct CDR3 sequences, approximately 20% being singletons. Specimen: naive CD8+ T cells from blood, with Jurkat cell RNA spiked in. Noted subset: FACS-sorted CD8+CD4-CCR7+CD45RA+ naive T cells. The source is a human donor in good health. Some libraries in this study had Jurkat cell RNA spiked in.

With respect to this clonotype: This may stem from a read error, because a much larger clone lies one nucleotide away. This chain uses TRBV5-6 with TRBJ2-7; D remains ambiguous. This CDR3 has 14 residues. In germline, CDR1 is SGHDT, CDR2 YYEEEE. V gave up 0 bases and J gave up 3 bases, with 10 bases separating them. The CDR3 reads CASSLDDQRYEQYF. CDR3 coding DNA: TGTGCCAGCAGCTTGGATGATCAGCGCTACGAGCAGTACTTC.

On this clonotype itself: Being one base from a much bigger clone, this may be a read error. The CDR3 end shows no conserved phenylalanine or tryptophan, and so a read error is likely. The rearrangement uses TRBV5-6 and TRBJ1-4, with 9 bases identical to TRBD1. Trimming took 2 bases from V and 7 from J; bases not matched to a gene: 3. This CDR3 is 14 amino acids long. Germline V CDR1 and CDR2: SGHDT, YYEEEE. CDR3 coding DNA: TGTGCCAGCAGCTTCGGGACAGGGTTTGAAAAACTGTTTCTT. Encoded protein: CASSFGTGFEKLFL.

With respect to this clonotype: An end of the junction does not agree with germline; a read error may underlie this. The chain is built from TRBV27 and TRBJ1-4, with a weak D call TRBD1 (5 bases). CDR3 length: 14 amino acids. Germline assignment: CDR1 MNHEY and CDR2 SMNVEV (reference sequence). CDR3 loop: CASSGGWGGEKLSF. The CDR3 DNA follows: TGTGCCAGTAGTGGGGGATGGGGAGGTGAAAAACTGTCTTTT. Complete variable domain (other parts from reference TRBV27 and TRBJ1-4): EAQVTQNPRYLITVTGKKLTVTCSQNMNHEYMSWYRQDPGLGLRQIYYSMNVEVTDKGDVPEGYKVSRKEKRNFPLILESPSPNQTSLYFCASSGGWGGEKLSFGSGTQLSVL.

This clonotype has at least ten counts. V gene TRBV7-9 combines with J gene TRBJ2-2; 8 nucleotides line up with TRBD1. J was trimmed by 3 bases and V by 3 bases; bases with no gene match: 6. This CDR3 comprises 16 residues. CDR1 and CDR2 from the germline V gene are SEHNR and FQNEAQ (reference sequence). The CDR3 DNA reads as TGTGCCAGCAGCTTTGGACAGGGAGTGGACACCGGGGAGCTGTTTTTT. Translation gives CASSFGQGVDTGELFF.

The chain recombines TRBV30 with TRBJ1-1; 9 nucleotides line up with TRBD1. The CDR3 covers 12 residues. The ends lost 3 bases at V and 6 bases at J; junction bases unmatched: 2. Germline CDR1 reads GTSNPN; CDR2 reads SVGIG (reference sequence). The CDR3 region is CAWSDRGAEAFF. The CDR3 DNA sequence: TGTGCCTGGAGCGACAGGGGGGCTGAAGCTTTCTTT.

This clonotype was detected many times. The chain is built from TRBV7-6 and TRBJ2-4; D might be TRBD2 (5 bases). CDR1 and CDR2 from the germline V gene are SGHVS and FNYEAQ. The length of the CDR3 is 13 residues. V dropped 0 bases and J dropped 8 bases, with 8 bases sitting between them. The CDR3 sequence is CASSLARADIQYF. In nucleotides, the CDR3 is TGTGCCAGCAGCTTAGCGAGGGCGGACATTCAGTACTTC.

This clonotype was detected ten times or more. The rearrangement links TRBV7-2 to TRBJ2-3; no clear D. The V end lost 0 bases, the J end lost 2 bases, and 24 bases lay between the germline ends. This CDR3 region has 20 residues. CDR1 and CDR2 from the germline V gene are SGHTA and FQGNSA. The CDR3 here is CASSLALGRRTLEDTDTQYF. The DNA of the CDR3 is TGTGCCAGCAGCTTAGCGCTGGGAAGGAGAACACTCGAGGACACAGATACGCAGTATTTT.

This sequence joins TRBV12-3 or TRBV12-4 and TRBJ1-2, with a weak D call TRBD1 (5 bases). This CDR3 has 15 residues. V was clipped by 7 bases and J by 2 bases, with 17 bases between them. The CDR3 DNA sequence: TGTGCCAGCACTCCAACCGGGACGGCCAACTATGGCTACACCTTC. It translates to CASTPTGTANYGYTF.

This chain joins TRBV19 and TRBJ2-1; either TRBD1 or TRBD2 may fit D (5 bases each). The V gene lost 5 bases and the J gene lost 4 bases, with 15 bases spanning the gap. In germline, CDR1 is LNHDA, CDR2 SQIVND (reference sequence). This CDR3 has 15 residues. CDR3 protein: CASSPGARGYNEQFF. The CDR3 coding sequence is TGTGCCAGTAGTCCCGGGGCTAGAGGATACAATGAGCAGTTCTTC.

Points on this clonotype: Sequence at one end of the junction differs from germline and may be a read error. This chain uses TRBV12-3 or TRBV12-4 with TRBJ1-1, with TRBD1 as a possible D gene (5 bases). This CDR3 is 13 amino acids long. CDR3 in DNA: TGTGCCAGCAGTTTCGGGGAGGACACTGAAGCCTTCTTT. This encodes CASSFGEDTEAFF.

This clonotype was found many times. This chain connects TRBV4-2 to TRBJ1-6; tentatively, D is TRBD1 (6 bases). V shed 0 bases and J shed 5 bases, with 11 bases lying between them. Germline V gene data show CDR1 as LGHNA and CDR2 as YNFKEQ. The CDR3 runs to 16 residues. The CDR3 spells CASSQEDRRDNSPLHF. CDR3 nucleotide sequence: TGTGCCAGCAGCCAAGAAGACAGGAGAGATAATTCACCCCTCCACTTT.

Of note for this clonotype: It is likely a read error, because the conserved phenylalanine at the end of the CDR3 is missing. The chain recombines TRBV28 with TRBJ2-7, with 12 bases identical to TRBD2. The CDR3 is 14 amino acids. Trimming at V came to 5 bases and at J to 4 bases, leaving 3 bases not matched to a gene. The germline CDR1 and CDR2 sequences are MDHEN and SYDVKM. The CDR3 protein is CASSVTSGSYEQYL. As DNA, the CDR3 is TGTGCCAGCAGTGTGACTAGCGGGAGTTACGAGCAGTACCTC.

The table lists this clonotype with many counts. Here the CDR3 reads CASRKRTYRDSNNYEQYF. The CDR3 DNA follows: TGTGCCAGCAGGAAACGGACTTACCGGGACAGTAACAACTACGAGCAGTACTTC. The chain recombines TRBV25-1 with TRBJ2-7, with 7 bases that match TRBD1. The V gene's germline CDR1 is MGHDK and CDR2 SYGVNS. J lost 3 bases, V lost 6 bases, and 20 bases had no gene match. The CDR3 totals 18 residues.

A note on this clonotype: It may be a read error: a sequence one base away is much more abundant. The V call is TRBV4-3, the J call TRBJ2-3; perhaps TRBD2 as D (6 bases). The CDR3 length is 15 residues. Germline V gives CDR1 LGHNA, CDR2 YSLEER. The CDR3 spells CASNQDGGVTDTQYF. In nucleotides, the CDR3 is TGCGCCAGCAACCAAGATGGAGGGGTCACAGATACGCAGTATTTT.

This clonotype showed up many times. The chain carries TRBV28 and TRBJ2-7, with D possibly called TRBD1 or TRBD2 (6 bases each). Trimming stripped 7 bases from V and 4 bases from J, with 17 bases between. Looked up from germline, CDR1 is MDHEN and CDR2 is SYDVKM. CDR3 size: 14 residues. As DNA, the CDR3 is TGTGCCAGCACAATAAGAGGGGGGATATACGAGCAGTACTTC. Amino acid sequence: CASTIRGGIYEQYF.

A remark on this clonotype: With a much larger clone just one base away, this may be a read error. The chain uses TRBV20-1 and TRBJ1-1; 7 bases line up with TRBD1. Germline V gives CDR1 DFQATT, CDR2 SNEGSKA (reference sequence). The CDR3 sequence is 14 residues long. The CDR3 loop reads CSPGGQGEVGEASF. Here the CDR3 DNA reads TGCAGCCCCGGGGGGCAGGGGGAGGTCGGTGAAGCTTCCTTT.

Only one count was recorded for this clonotype. CDR3: CASSPTGTGGLRDQPQHF. The DNA of the CDR3 is TGTGCCAGTAGTCCTACCGGGACAGGGGGATTAAGGGATCAGCCCCAGCATTTT. The V and J genes are TRBV19 and TRBJ1-5; 11 nucleotides align to TRBD1. The germline gives CDR1 LNHDA, CDR2 SQIVND (reference sequence). V shed 5 bases, J shed 5 bases, and the junction held 14 bases outside the gene matches. The CDR3 loop spans 18 amino acids.

This clonotype was recorded many times. The chain uses TRBV4-3 and TRBJ1-2, with 9 bases matching TRBD1. The V gene end was trimmed by 3 bases and the J gene end by 6 bases; junction bases not matched to a gene: 8. The CDR3 covers 15 residues. Germline-derived CDR1 and CDR2 are LGHNA and YSLEER. The CDR3, as DNA: TGCGCCAGCAGCCAGAACAGGGGGCTGAGCGATGGCTACACCTTC. It translates to CASSQNRGLSDGYTF.

The table lists this clonotype with a few counts. This chain links TRBV19 with TRBJ2-1; TRBD1 aligns across 9 bases. Germline CDR1 is LNHDA and CDR2 is SQIVND (reference sequence). With V trimmed by 5 bases and J by 10 bases, 6 bases remained unmatched. CDR3 length equals 13 residues. The CDR3 DNA is TGTGCCAGTAGTGGCACGACAGGGGGAGAGCAGTTCTTC. This gives the protein CASSGTTGGEQFF.